The clone carrying this TCR beta chain has more than one count but fewer than ten. Its antigen remains unknown. These data come from a study of T cell repertoires in cytomegalovirus infection. Via MiXCR, TCRdb re-called the reads, giving one row per CDR3 protein. The table shows hundreds of thousands of distinct CDR3 sequences, with approximately 32% occurring only once. With 4 bases clipped from V and 0 bases from J, the junction kept 8 bases outside the gene matches. The CDR3 runs to 16 residues. The sequence came from a human donor in good health (CMV status not recorded). Some clones in this sample may be carry-over from other donors' samples. The V call is TRBV12-3 or TRBV12-4, the J call TRBJ2-7; 8 bases agree with TRBD2. The input for sequencing was cultured CD8+ T cells from PBMCs, taken from culture after CMV antigen stimulation. The CDR3 spells CASSSLTSENSYEQYF. CDR3 in DNA: TGTGCCAGCAGTTCCTTGACTAGCGAGAACTCCTACGAGCAGTACTTC.